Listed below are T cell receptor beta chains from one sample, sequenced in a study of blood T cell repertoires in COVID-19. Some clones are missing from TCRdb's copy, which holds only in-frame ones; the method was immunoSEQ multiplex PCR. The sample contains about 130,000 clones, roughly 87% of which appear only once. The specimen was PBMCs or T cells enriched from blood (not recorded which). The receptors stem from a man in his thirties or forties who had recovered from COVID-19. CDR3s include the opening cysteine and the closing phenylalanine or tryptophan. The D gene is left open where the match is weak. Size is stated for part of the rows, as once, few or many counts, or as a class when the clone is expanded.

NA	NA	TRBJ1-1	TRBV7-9	TGTGCCAGCAGCTTAGAGACCGGGGGGAACACTGAAGCTTTCTTT	CASSLETGGNTEAFF
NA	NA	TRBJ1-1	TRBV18	TGTGCCAGCTCAACAGCAGAGAACACTGAAGCTTTCTTT	CASSTAENTEAFF
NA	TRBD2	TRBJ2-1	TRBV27	TGTGCCAGCAGTTCAGGACTAGCGGGGGTCAATGAGCAGTTCTTC	CASSSGLAGVNEQFF
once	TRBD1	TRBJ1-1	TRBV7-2	TGTGCCAGCAGCTTAAGACAGGGAGTAGCTGAAGCTTTCTTT	CASSLRQGVAEAFF
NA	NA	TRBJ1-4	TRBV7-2	TGTGCCAGCAGCTTAGGTCAGGCTGAAAAACTGTTTTTT	CASSLGQAEKLFF
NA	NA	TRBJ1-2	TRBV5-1	TGCGCCAGCAGCAGTGGAAGAGGTGGCTATGGCTACACCTTC	CASSSGRGGYGYTF
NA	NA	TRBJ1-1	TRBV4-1	TGCGCCAGCAGCCAAGAAGAGAAGGAGAGGATCACTGAAGCTTTCTTT	CASSQEEKERITEAFF
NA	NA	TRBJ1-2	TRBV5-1	TGCGCCAGCAGCTTGGTTACAGGGTCGGAGTATGGCTACACCTTC	CASSLVTGSEYGYTF
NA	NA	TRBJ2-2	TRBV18	TGTGCCAGCTCACCCGTACAGGGCTCGAACACCGGGGAGCTGTTTTTT	CASSPVQGSNTGELFF
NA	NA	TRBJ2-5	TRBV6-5	TGTGCCAGCAGGGAGGCCCTGGTAGGAGAGACCCAGTACTTC	CASREALVGETQYF
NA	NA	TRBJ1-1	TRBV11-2	TGTGCCAGCAGCCTATACACTGAAGCTTTCTTT	CASSLYTEAFF
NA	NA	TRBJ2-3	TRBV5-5	TGTGCCAGCGCCCTTGGCGATACGCAGTATTTT	CASALGDTQYF
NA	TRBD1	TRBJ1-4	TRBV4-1	TGCGCCAGCAGCGGAAAAGGGACAGCTGGTCGGGAAAAACTGTTTTTT	CASSGKGTAGREKLFF
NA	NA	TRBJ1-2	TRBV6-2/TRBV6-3	TGTGCCAGCAGTGCCACTAATAACTATGGCTACACCTTC	CASSATNNYGYTF
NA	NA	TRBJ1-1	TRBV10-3	TGTGCCATCAGGGGGGACGGGAGTATGAACACTGAAGCTTTCTTT	CAIRGDGSMNTEAFF
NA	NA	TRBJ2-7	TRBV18	TGTGCCAGCTCTCCAGGGAGTACGTACGAGCAGTACTTC	CASSPGSTYEQYF
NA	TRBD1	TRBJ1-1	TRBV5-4	TGTGCCAGCAGCTCGGACAGGGAATGGGACGCTGAAGCTTTCTTT	CASSSDREWDAEAFF
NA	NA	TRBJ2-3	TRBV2	TGTGCCAGCAGTGCCCCGACAAACACAGATACGCAGTATTTT	CASSAPTNTDTQYF
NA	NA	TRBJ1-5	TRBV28	TGTGCCAGCAGTTGGCTAAACAGGGTAGGCCAGCCCCAGCATTTT	CASSWLNRVGQPQHF
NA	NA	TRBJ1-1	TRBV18	TGTGCCAGCTCTCCTGACAGAGTGAACACTGAAGCTTTCTTT	CASSPDRVNTEAFF
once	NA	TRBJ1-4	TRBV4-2	TGTGCCAGCAGCCAAAAAGGGGCCGGAACTATTAAAACTAATGAAAAACTGTTTTTT	CASSQKGAGTIKTNEKLFF
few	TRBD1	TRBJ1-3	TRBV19	TGTGCCAGTAGATCTACCGGGACAGCGTTAGGCTCTGGAAACACCATATATTTT	CASRSTGTALGSGNTIYF
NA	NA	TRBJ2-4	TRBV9	TGTGCCAGCAGCCCCCGACAGGCGGAAAACATTCAGTACTTC	CASSPRQAENIQYF
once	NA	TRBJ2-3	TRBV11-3	TGTGCCAGCAGCCGTCAGGGGCGGACAGATACGCAGTATTTT	CASSRQGRTDTQYF
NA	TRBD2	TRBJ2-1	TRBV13	TGTGCCAGCAGCTTAGGGGTGGCTAGCGGGATTGGTGAGCAGTTCTTC	CASSLGVASGIGEQFF
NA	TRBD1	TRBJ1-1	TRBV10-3	TGTGCCATCAGGGGGGCCAAAGGGGGCATTGAAGCTTTCTTT	CAIRGAKGGIEAFF
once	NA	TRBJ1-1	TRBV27	TGTGCCAGCAGTTTTCTCCCCAACATGAACACTGAAGCTTTCTTT	CASSFLPNMNTEAFF
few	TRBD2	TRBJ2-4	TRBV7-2	TGTGCCAGCAGCAGCTACTCCCAAGCGGGGGGTCAGTACTTC	CASSSYSQAGGQYF
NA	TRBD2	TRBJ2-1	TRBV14	TGTGCCAGCAGCCAAGATGGCAGCGGGGGGCGATTCTACAATGAGCAGTTCTTC	CASSQDGSGGRFYNEQFF
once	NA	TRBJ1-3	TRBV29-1	TGCAGCGTTGACGAGGGTTATACAAACACCATATATTTT	CSVDEGYTNTIYF
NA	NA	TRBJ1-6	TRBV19	TGTGCCAGTAGTATAGATCATGGCGGCCCTGGATCCTATAATTCACCCCTCCACTTT	CASSIDHGGPGSYNSPLHF
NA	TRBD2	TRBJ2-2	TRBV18	TGTGCCAGCTCACGCGCGCGGGAGACCACCGGGGAGCTGTTTTTT	CASSRARETTGELFF
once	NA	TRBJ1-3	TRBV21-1	TGTGCCAGCAGCAAAGGTCGGTGCTCTGGAAACACCATATATTTT	CASSKGRCSGNTIYF
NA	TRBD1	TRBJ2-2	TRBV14	TGTGCCAGCAGCCACACCGGGACAGGGAACACCGGGGAGCTGTTTTTT	CASSHTGTGNTGELFF
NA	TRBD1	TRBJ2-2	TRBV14	TGTGCCAGCAGCCATCGGACAGGGACCGGGGAGCTGTTTTTT	CASSHRTGTGELFF
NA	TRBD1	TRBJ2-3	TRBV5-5	TGTGCCAGCAGCTATGGACAGGCTATCACAGATACGCAGTATTTT	CASSYGQAITDTQYF
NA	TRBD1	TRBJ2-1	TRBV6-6	TGTGCCAGCACCCCCCCCGGGACAGGGAACAATGAGCAGTTCTTC	CASTPPGTGNNEQFF
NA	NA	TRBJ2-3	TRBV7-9	TGTGCCAGCAGCCCGGGCCAAAGGACTTTCACAGATACGCAGTATTTT	CASSPGQRTFTDTQYF
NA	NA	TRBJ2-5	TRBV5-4	TGTGCCAGCAGCTTGTCGCAGGGGCGGCAAGAGACCCAGTACTTC	CASSLSQGRQETQYF
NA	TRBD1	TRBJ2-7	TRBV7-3	TGTGCCAGCAGCTTAGGACAGGGGGCGAGCGAGCAGTACTTC	CASSLGQGASEQYF
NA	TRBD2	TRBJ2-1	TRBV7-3	TGTGCCAGCAGCTTACCGGGACTAGCGGACAGCTCCTACAATGAGCAGTTCTTC	CASSLPGLADSSYNEQFF
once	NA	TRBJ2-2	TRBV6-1	TGTGCCAGCAGTGAACGGGGATCCACCGGGGAGCTGTTTTTT	CASSERGSTGELFF